Listed here are 6 T cell receptor beta chains from one sample, sequenced in a study of beta chain features in type 1 diabetes. As every portion of the isolated RNA was reverse transcribed, the sequencing read expressed TCRB transcripts. TCRdb keeps only in-frame clones here, not all; method: immunoSEQ multiplex PCR. The sample includes roughly 450,000 clones, about 10% of them seen just once. The specimen was naive CD4+ T cells from blood. Receptors originate from a woman between 18 and 29 years old in good health.

The chain has TRBV20-1 and TRBJ2-7, with no clear D. Germline V gene data show CDR1 as DFQATT and CDR2 as SNEGSKA (reference sequence). V lost 3 bases and J lost 3, with 6 bases in between. This CDR3 has 11 amino acids. The DNA for the CDR3 is TGCAGTGCTAGTCGTAACTACGAGCAGTACGTC. This codes for CSASRNYEQYV.

The chain combines TRBV25-1 with TRBJ2-1, with 8 nucleotides matching TRBD2. V trimming: 3 bases; J trimming: 8 bases; junction bases outside the gene matches: 6. Germline CDR1 and CDR2: MGHDK and SYGVNS. This CDR3 spans 14 amino acids. The CDR3 nucleotides read TGTGCCAGCAGTGATACGGGGGGGCCGGATGAGCAGTTCTTC. It is translated as CASSDTGGPDEQFF.

This clone turned up a few times. The rearrangement joins TRBV2 to TRBJ2-1; D may be TRBD2 (5 bases). The length of the CDR3 is 14 residues. V lost 2 bases and J 10 bases, leaving 15 bases between the germline ends. CDR1 and CDR2 from the germline V gene are SNHLY and FYNNEI. The CDR3 is CASSELTSSGEQFF. Written as DNA, the CDR3 is TGTGCCAGCAGTGAACTCACTAGTTCTGGGGAGCAGTTCTTC.

This clone has a handful of counts. The rearrangement uses TRBV10-3 and TRBJ2-7; D call uncertain. CDR3 length equals 11 residues. Germline V gene sequence: CDR1 ENHRY, CDR2 SYGVKD. Trimming stripped 3 bases from V and 6 bases from J, with 6 bases between. The CDR3 region has the DNA TGTGCCATCAGTGATCAGGTCGAGCAGTACTTC. Encoded protein: CAISDQVEQYF.

This clone was detected a few times. V gene TRBV7-3 combines with J gene TRBJ2-5; 9 nucleotides agree with TRBD2. The CDR3 sequence is 15 residues long. The junction had 7 bases not matched to a gene; V was cut back by 3 bases and J by 5 bases. The V gene's germline CDR1 is SGHTA and CDR2 FQGTGA. CDR3 nucleotide sequence: TGTGCCAGCAGCTTCCTAGCGGGGCCTGGGGAGACCCAGTACTTC. It is translated as CASSFLAGPGETQYF. The full variable domain, in which reference TRBV7-3 and TRBJ2-5 provide the parts outside the CDR3, is GAGVSQTPSNKVTEKGKYVELRCDPISGHTALYWYRQSLGQGPEFLIYFQGTGAADDSGLPNDRFFAVRPEGSVSTLKIQRTERGDSAVYLCASSFLAGPGETQYFGPGTRLLVL.

This chain connects TRBV16 to TRBJ2-7; 8 positions match TRBD1. Germline CDR1 KGHSY, CDR2 FQNENV. With V trimmed by 5 bases and J by 2 bases, 5 bases remained unmatched. This CDR3 spans 14 amino acids. The CDR3 loop is CASSKTTGAYEQYF. Written as DNA, the CDR3 is TGTGCCAGCAGCAAAACGACAGGGGCCTACGAGCAGTACTTC.